The source of this T cell receptor (beta chain) is a study of cytomegalovirus exposure and HLA in healthy donors. Study outcomes and limitations: Sequence variants that were highly shared formed a cluster that was likely a sequencing artifact. Association of a missense DCLRE1C variant with TCR beta V- and J-gene trimming was reported in a later analysis.

Looked up from germline, CDR1 is GTSNPN and CDR2 is SVGIG (reference sequence). This CDR3 comprises 13 residues. Between the trimmed V and J ends, which lost 2 bases and 2 bases, there was a span of 10 bases. Remarks on this clone: Its target is unknown.

This PCR relied on a set of 60 Vbeta primers and 13 Jbeta primers. Method: immunoSEQ multiplex PCR; TCRdb's copy keeps in-frame clones and lacks some. The sample shows about 130,000 clones, about 10% of them seen only once. The TCR comes from a woman aged 18 to 35 in good health and CMV-seropositive. This chain uses TRBV30 with TRBJ2-7; possible D gene TRBD1, 6 bases. The specimen was PBMCs. In DNA, the CDR3 is TGTGCCTGGAGTCCGGACAGTCCCTACGAGCAGTACTTC. This translates into CAWSPDSPYEQYF.